The following is a TCR beta chain sequence with its context. Its antigen is undetermined. This record comes from a study of T cells after yellow fever vaccination. Broader study findings: Bulk-population clonotypes that are abundant could appear as contaminants in FACS-sorted repertoires.

The CDR3 loop spans 15 amino acids. Unmatched junction bases numbered 7, after V lost 8 bases and J lost 3 bases. The germline V gene encodes CDR1 LNHDA and CDR2 SQIVND (reference sequence). In making TCR cDNA, 5'RACE template switching added a universal primer site and UMIs to it. TCRdb redid the calling of the 5' RACE reads with MiXCR, one entry per CDR3 protein. This table has approximately 600,000 distinct CDR3 sequences, roughly 12% appearing once. The sequence came from a man aged 25 to 40 who received the YFV17D yellow fever vaccine. This specimen was PBMCs, taken on the day of the yellow fever booster vaccination. The genes are TRBV19 and TRBJ2-2, with TRBD2 matching over 9 bases. This chain's CDR3 is CASVRLAAYTGELFF. The CDR3 DNA sequence: TGTGCCAGTGTTAGACTAGCGGCCTACACCGGGGAGCTGTTTTTT.